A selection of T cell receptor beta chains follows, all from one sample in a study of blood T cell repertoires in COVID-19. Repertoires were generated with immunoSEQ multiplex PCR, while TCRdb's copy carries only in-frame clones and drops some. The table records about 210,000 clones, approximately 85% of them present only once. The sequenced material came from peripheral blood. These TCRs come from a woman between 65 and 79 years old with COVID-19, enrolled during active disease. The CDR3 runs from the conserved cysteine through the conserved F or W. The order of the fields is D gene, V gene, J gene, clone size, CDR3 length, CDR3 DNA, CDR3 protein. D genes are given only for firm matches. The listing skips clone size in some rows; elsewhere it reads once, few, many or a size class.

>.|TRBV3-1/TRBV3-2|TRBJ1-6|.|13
TGTGCCAGCAGCCGGGAAGGACACTCACCCCTCCACTTT
CASSREGHSPLHF
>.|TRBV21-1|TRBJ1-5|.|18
TGTGCCAGCAGCAGATGGGGACAGTGGGTTGATAGCAATCAGCCCCAGCATTTT
CASSRWGQWVDSNQPQHF
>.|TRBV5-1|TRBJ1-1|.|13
TGCGCCAGCAGCTTGGTGTCAGGGGTTGAAGCTTTCTTT
CASSLVSGVEAFF
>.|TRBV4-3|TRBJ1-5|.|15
TGCGCCAGCAGCCAAGAATCGGGAATCAATCAGCCCCAGCATTTT
CASSQESGINQPQHF
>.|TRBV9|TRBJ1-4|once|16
TGTGCCAGCAGCGCGACGTATGACTCCTTTTTGAAGAAACTGTTTTTT
CASSATYDSFLKKLFF
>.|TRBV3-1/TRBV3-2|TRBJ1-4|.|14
TGTGCCAGCAGCTACGGTACGGGTAATGAAAAACTGTTTTTT
CASSYGTGNEKLFF
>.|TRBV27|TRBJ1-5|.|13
TGTGCCAGCAGTCTGGTTAGTAACCAGCCCCAGCATTTT
CASSLVSNQPQHF
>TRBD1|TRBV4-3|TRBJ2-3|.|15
TGCGCCAGCAGCCCTGGACAGGGCACGGCAGATACGCAGTATTTT
CASSPGQGTADTQYF
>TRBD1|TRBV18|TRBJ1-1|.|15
TGTGCCAGCTCACCATCAGGACAGGGAAACACTGAAGCTTTCTTT
CASSPSGQGNTEAFF
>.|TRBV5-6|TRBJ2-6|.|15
TGTGCCAGCAGCACCGGACTCTCTGGGGCCAACGTCCTGACTTTC
CASSTGLSGANVLTF
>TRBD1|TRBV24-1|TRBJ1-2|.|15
TGTGCCACCAGTGACCAAACAGGGGGTGTCTATGGCTACACCTTC
CATSDQTGGVYGYTF
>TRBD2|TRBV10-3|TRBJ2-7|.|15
TGTGCCATCAGTGAGGGCTTGCTAGCGGGAGTCGAGCAGTACTTC
CAISEGLLAGVEQYF
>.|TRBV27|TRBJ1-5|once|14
TGTGCCAGCAGTGGACTCTATAGCAATCAGCCCCAGCATTTT
CASSGLYSNQPQHF
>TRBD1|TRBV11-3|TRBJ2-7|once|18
TGTGCCAGCAGCTTTAGATCCTCCGGGGGACAGGGAGCCTACGAGCAGTACTTC
CASSFRSSGGQGAYEQYF
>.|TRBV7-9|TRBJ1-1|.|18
TGTGCCAGCAGCTTAGAGGTTAGGCGCGGGGGGGCCGAGACTGAAGCTTTCTTT
CASSLEVRRGGAETEAFF
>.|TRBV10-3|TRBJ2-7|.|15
TGTGCCATCACCCGGGGGGCGGGGTTTGGGCTCGAGCAGTACTTC
CAITRGAGFGLEQYF
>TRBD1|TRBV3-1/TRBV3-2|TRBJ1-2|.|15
TGTGCCAGCAGCCAAGGGAACAGGGGAGACTATGGCTACACCTTC
CASSQGNRGDYGYTF
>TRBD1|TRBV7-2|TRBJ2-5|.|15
TGTGCCAGCAGCTATCCCACAGGGGGCAGTGAGACCCAGTACTTC
CASSYPTGGSETQYF
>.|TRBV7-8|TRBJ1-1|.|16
TGTGCCAGCAGCTGGGGGGGGCAAGTAGTAAGCACTGAAGCTTTCTTT
CASSWGGQVVSTEAFF
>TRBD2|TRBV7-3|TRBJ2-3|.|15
TGTGCCAGCAGCCCTGTGGCGGGGGGCACAGATACGCAGTATTTT
CASSPVAGGTDTQYF
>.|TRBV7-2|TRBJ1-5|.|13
TGTGCCAGCAGCTTGGAGTTGAATCAGCCCCAGCATTTT
CASSLELNQPQHF
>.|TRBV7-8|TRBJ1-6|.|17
TGTGCCAGCAGCTTATTGACACCCGCTAAAAATAATTCACCCCTCCACTTT
CASSLLTPAKNNSPLHF
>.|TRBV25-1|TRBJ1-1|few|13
TGTGCCAGCAGTGTGCAGGGGAACACTGAAGCTTTCTTT
CASSVQGNTEAFF
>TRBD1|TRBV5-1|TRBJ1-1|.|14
TGCGCCAGCAGCTACTTAGGACAGGGATGGGATGCTTTCTTT
CASSYLGQGWDAFF
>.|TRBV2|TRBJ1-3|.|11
TGTGCCAGCAGTTCTCGGAACACCATATATTTT
CASSSRNTIYF
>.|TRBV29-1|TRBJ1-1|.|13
TGCAGCGTACGGGGAACAGTGAACACTGAAGCTTTCTTT
CSVRGTVNTEAFF
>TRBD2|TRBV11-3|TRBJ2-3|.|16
TGTGCCAGCAGTCAACTAGCGGGGGCTGGCACAGATACGCAGTATTTT
CASSQLAGAGTDTQYF
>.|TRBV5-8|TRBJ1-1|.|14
TGTGCCAGCAGCTTCGGGGGAAGCAACACTGAAGCTTTCTTT
CASSFGGSNTEAFF